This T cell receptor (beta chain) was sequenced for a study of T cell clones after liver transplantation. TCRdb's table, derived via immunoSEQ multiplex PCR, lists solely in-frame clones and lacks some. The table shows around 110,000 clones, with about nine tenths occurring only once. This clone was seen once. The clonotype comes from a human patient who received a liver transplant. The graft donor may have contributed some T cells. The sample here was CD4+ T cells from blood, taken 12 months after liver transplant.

Here the CDR3 reads CASSLLEGLTNYGYTF. CDR3 sequence (DNA): TGTGCCAGCAGCTTGCTCGAGGGGCTCACTAACTATGGCTACACCTTC. The rearrangement links TRBV5-6 to TRBJ1-2; TRBD1 is a possible D gene (5 bases). V shed 1 base and J shed 0 bases, with 13 bases lying between them. CDR1 is SGHDT, CDR2 YYEEEE, per germline. This CDR3 region has 16 residues.